These 2 T cell receptor beta chains share one sample of origin, sequenced in a study of T cells in localized non-small cell lung cancer. Assay: immunoSEQ multiplex PCR; the TCRdb copy retains only in-frame clones and omits some. Of around 2,500 clones in the sample, about 24% were seen once. Sequenced here: lung tumor tissue, sampled before any cancer treatment. Source of these receptors: a woman aged 40 to 75 with stage II squamous cell lung carcinoma.

This clone showed up just a few times. CDR3 coding DNA: TGTGCCAGCAGTATACTACAGGGCTACGAGCAGTACTTC. Translation gives CASSILQGYEQYF. The chain is built from TRBV28 and TRBJ2-7, with a weak D call TRBD1 (6 bases). Trimming stripped 5 bases from V and 3 bases from J, with 11 bases between. Germline assignment: CDR1 MDHEN and CDR2 SYDVKM. The CDR3 totals 13 residues.

V gene TRBV6-8 combines with J gene TRBJ2-3; D is unresolved. V was cut by 5 bases and J by 6 bases, with 12 bases left in between. From germline, CDR1 is MNHGY and CDR2 SAAAGT. The CDR3 sequence is 13 residues long. CDR3: CASSGPHTDTQYF. The CDR3 coding sequence is TGTGCCAGCAGTGGCCCTCACACGGATACGCAGTATTTT.